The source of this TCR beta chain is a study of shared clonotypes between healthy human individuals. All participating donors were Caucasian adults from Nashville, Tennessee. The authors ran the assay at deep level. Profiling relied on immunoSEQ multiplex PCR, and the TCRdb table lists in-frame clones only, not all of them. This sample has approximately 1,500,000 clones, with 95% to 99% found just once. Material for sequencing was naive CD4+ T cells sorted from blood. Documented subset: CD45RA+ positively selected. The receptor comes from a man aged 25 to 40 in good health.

For the CDR3, the DNA is TGCGCCAGCAAAGCGGGAGGGCCTTATAATGAGCAGTTCTTC. It is translated as CASKAGGPYNEQFF. V gene TRBV5-1 combines with J gene TRBJ2-1, with 10 nucleotides matching TRBD2. Trimming removed 6 bases from V and 7 bases from J; junction bases left unmatched: 7. Germline CDR1 SGHRS, CDR2 YFSETQ. The CDR3 loop spans 14 amino acids.